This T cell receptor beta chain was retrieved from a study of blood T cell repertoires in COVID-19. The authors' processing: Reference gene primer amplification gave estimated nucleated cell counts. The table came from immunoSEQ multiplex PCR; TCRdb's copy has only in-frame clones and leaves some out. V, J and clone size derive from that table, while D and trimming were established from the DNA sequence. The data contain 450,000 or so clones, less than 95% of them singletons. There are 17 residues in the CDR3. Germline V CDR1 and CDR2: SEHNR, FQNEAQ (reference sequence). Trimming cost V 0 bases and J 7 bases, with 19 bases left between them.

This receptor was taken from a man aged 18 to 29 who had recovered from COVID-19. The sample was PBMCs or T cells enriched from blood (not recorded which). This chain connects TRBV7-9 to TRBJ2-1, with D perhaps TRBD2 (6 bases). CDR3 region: CASSLAGDRRGRNEQFF. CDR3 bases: TGTGCCAGCAGCTTAGCGGGCGATAGGAGGGGTCGGAATGAGCAGTTCTTC. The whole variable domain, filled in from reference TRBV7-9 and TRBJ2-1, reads DTGVSQNPRHKITKRGQNVTFRCDPISEHNRLYWYRQTLGQGPEFLTYFQNEAQLEKSRLLSDRFSAERPKGSFSTLEIQRTEQGDSAMYLCASSLAGDRRGRNEQFFGPGTRLTVL.